Following are 11 T cell receptor beta chains from one sample sequenced in a study of T cell responses to AZD1222 COVID-19 vaccine. Sequencing used immunoSEQ multiplex PCR; TCRdb keeps in-frame clones, though not all of them. The table lists 110,000 or so clones, approximately 90% of them singletons. Sequencing was performed on peripheral blood, taken on day 0 of AZD1222 vaccination. These receptors were collected from an adult in good health.

CDR3 sequence: CASSKGCKRSHQPQHF. Written as DNA, the CDR3 is TGTGCCAGCAGCAAAGGATGTAAGAGGTCCCATCAGCCCCAGCATTTT. The J gene is TRBJ1-5, the V gene TRBV21-1. TRBV21-1 is a recognized pseudogene. CDR3 length equals 16 residues.

This clone was seen once. V gene TRBV11-2 combines with J gene TRBJ1-1, with D possibly being TRBD1 (5 bases). V shed 4 bases and J shed 7 bases, with 22 bases lying between them. The CDR3 loop spans 16 amino acids. Per germline, CDR1 SGHAT and CDR2 FQNNGV. In nucleotides, the CDR3 is TGTGCCAGCAGCTCGAATAATCTACAGGTCCCGCATGAAGCTTTCTTT. Translating it yields CASSSNNLQVPHEAFF.

CDR3 sequence (DNA): TGTGCCACCAGCGGCCTCCCAAGTGGGGACAGTCGTGAAAAACTGTTTTTT. Residues: CATSGLPSGDSREKLFF. This rearrangement joins TRBV15 to TRBJ1-4, with 7 bases aligning to TRBD1. This CDR3 comprises 17 residues. The V gene end was trimmed by 5 bases and the J gene end by 7 bases; junction bases not matched to a gene: 16. Looked up from germline, CDR1 is LNHNV and CDR2 is YYDKDF (reference sequence).

The gene calls are TRBV2 and TRBJ2-7, with a possible D match to TRBD1 (6 bases). Trimming pared 8 bases from V and 5 bases from J, leaving 13 bases between. In germline, CDR1 is SNHLY, CDR2 FYNNEI. CDR3 length: 12 residues. The CDR3 nucleotides are TGTGCCAGCGGGCAGGGGTTCGACGAGCAGTACTTC. Its protein product is CASGQGFDEQYF. Full variable domain (remainder filled in from reference TRBV2 and TRBJ2-7): EPEVTQTPSHQVTQMGQEVILRCVPISNHLYFYWYRQILGQKVEFLVSFYNNEISEKSEIFDDQFSVERPDGSNFTLKIRSTKLEDSAMYFCASGQGFDEQYFGPGTRLTVT.

The genes are TRBV12-5 and TRBJ1-3; D perhaps matches TRBD1 (5 bases). Per the germline V gene, CDR1 is LGHNT and CDR2 is FRNRAP. The CDR3 runs 16 residues. Trimming removed 0 bases at V and 2 bases at J, with 11 bases between. CDR3 coding DNA: TGTGCTAGTGGTTTGGTTGAGGGGTCCGCTGGAAACACCATATATTTT. Encoded protein: CASGLVEGSAGNTIYF.

The chain links TRBV3-1 (or the pseudogene TRBV3-2) to TRBJ2-1; 9 positions match TRBD2. The CDR3 sequence is 17 residues long. V lost 4 bases to trimming and J lost 1 base; unmatched junction nucleotides: 8. Looked up from germline, CDR1 is LGHDT and CDR2 is YNNKEL (reference sequence). This chain's CDR3 is CASSPGSGGQSYNEQFF. As DNA, the CDR3 is TGTGCCAGCAGCCCAGGGAGCGGGGGGCAATCCTACAATGAGCAGTTCTTC.

This chain links TRBV18 with TRBJ2-7, with 11 bases identical to TRBD2. V was pared by 2 bases and J by 7 bases, with 10 bases of the junction left unmatched. CDR1 is KGHSH, CDR2 LQKENI, per germline. This CDR3 has 16 residues. In nucleotides, the CDR3 is TGTGCCAGCTCACCAAGAGGGGCTAGCGGGAGGAGGGAGCAGTACTTC. As protein: CASSPRGASGRREQYF.

V usage is TRBV5-1 and J usage is TRBJ2-7, with 10 bases that match TRBD1. Germline values: CDR1 SGHRS, CDR2 YFSETQ. V shed 3 bases and J 5 bases; nucleotides not matched to a gene: 5. The CDR3 has 14 amino acids. The CDR3 DNA sequence: TGCGCCAGCAGCTGGGGGGACAGGGGCAACGAGCAGTACTTC. Protein sequence: CASSWGDRGNEQYF.

CDR3 protein: CASNRGELGYGYTF. In nucleotides, the CDR3 is TGTGCCAGCAACCGGGGGGAGTTGGGCTATGGCTACACCTTC. The chain is built from TRBV5-8 and TRBJ1-2; D possibly corresponds to TRBD1 (5 bases). The germline gives CDR1 SGHTS, CDR2 YDEGEE. The germline V and J ends were trimmed by 6 bases and 4 bases, with 16 bases remaining between them. CDR3 length: 14 amino acids. The full variable domain, its missing parts supplied by reference TRBV5-8 and TRBJ1-2, is EAGVTQSPTHLIKTRGQQATLRCSPISGHTSVYWYQQALGLGLQFLLWYDEGEERNRGNFPPRFSGRQFPNYSSELNVNALELEDSALYLCASNRGELGYGYTFGSGTRLTVV.

The chain links TRBV29-1 to TRBJ2-7; tentative D call: TRBD2 (7 bases). Trimming removed 6 bases from V and 4 bases from J, with 16 bases in between. This CDR3 has 13 residues. Germline CDR1 SQVTM, CDR2 ANQGSEA. The CDR3 loop is CSVGAGEEYEQYF. The CDR3 DNA follows: TGCAGCGTGGGGGCGGGGGAGGAGTACGAGCAGTACTTC.

This rearrangement joins TRBV5-4 to TRBJ1-1; D unresolved. The CDR3 spans 15 residues. Germline CDR1 is SGHNT and CDR2 is YYREEE (reference sequence). The V end was cut by 0 bases, the J end by 1 base, with 10 bases between. The CDR3 sequence: CASSLVGRSNTEAFF. The CDR3 DNA reads as TGTGCCAGCAGCTTGGTTGGACGGTCGAACACTGAAGCTTTCTTT.